A selection of T cell receptor beta chains follows, all from one sample in a study of blood T cell repertoires in COVID-19. Using immunoSEQ multiplex PCR, the repertoire was profiled, and TCRdb retains in-frame clones only, with some absent. The table includes some 97,000 clones, approximately 80% detected once. The sample taken for sequencing was peripheral blood. The receptors shown here come from a man aged 50-59 years with active or convalescent COVID-19. Both conserved end residues are trimmed from each CDR3. The D gene is left open where the match is weak.

>TRBV7-9|-
ASSLVRGDTEAF
>TRBV5-8|-
ASSFRLVNQPQH
>TRBV15|-
ATSRGGYQETQY
>TRBV18|TRBD2
ASSPRGGSANTGELF
>TRBV5-4|TRBD2
ASSFGGSIDNEQF
>TRBV6-5|-
ASSYSSGQSYGYT
>TRBV6-5|-
ASSDISGFSGYT
>TRBV29-1|-
SGSVDTEAF
>TRBV29-1|TRBD2
SVRLAGAEGQY
>TRBV13|-
ASSPRTVDTGELF
>TRBV6-1|-
ASSERYRVDTEAF
>TRBV7-6|-
ASSHVNEQF
>TRBV19|TRBD1
ASNPGQSLIGEQF
>TRBV5-8|-
ASSFRSPEQY
>TRBV7-3|TRBD1
ASSTPGQMVA
>TRBV7-9|TRBD1
ASSPLGQGNTGELF
>TRBV6-5|-
ASTSVNEQF
>TRBV12-3/TRBV12-4|-
ASSLIGAAF
>TRBV19|TRBD1
ASSVQGAGYNEQF
>TRBV9|TRBD1
ASRAGTGTYGYT
>TRBV18|TRBD2
ASSPRSGGYEQY
>TRBV24-1|-
ATSDRGIWGQETQY
>TRBV5-1|TRBD2
ASSLGASGSYEQY
>TRBV12-3/TRBV12-4|-
ASSLSYYNEQF
>TRBV2|-
ASSVQGETEAF
>TRBV15|-
ATSSRDNQETQY
>TRBV18|TRBD1
ASSPDRGTEKLF
>TRBV18|-
ASSPLGQSGTEAF
>TRBV7-9|-
ASCKSSYNEQF
>TRBV19|-
ASSPGQRPYEQY
>TRBV2|TRBD2
ASSEGSGRAADTQY
>TRBV2|-
ASSANGQETQY
>TRBV7-2|-
ASSRSAYQETQY
>TRBV11-1|-
ASSLWGRGLAEQF
>TRBV5-1|TRBD1
ASTLGQGMNTEAF
>TRBV6-5|TRBD1
ASTVTGEANYGYT
>TRBV6-6|-
ATRGDYQPQH
>TRBV9|TRBD2
ASSVGTSGTQETQY
>TRBV3-1/TRBV3-2|-
ASSPPWHEQF
>TRBV7-8|TRBD1
ASSPWDRGRLDGYT
>TRBV6-6|-
ASRRAINQPQH
>TRBV24-1|TRBD2
ATSDVLAGGPAGQY
>TRBV7-9|TRBD1
ASSLGQTSYNEQF
>TRBV30|-
AWSLQGVNEQF
>TRBV2|-
ASSESVWRGQGRKETQY
>TRBV7-6|-
ASSSRQTQETQY
>TRBV5-1|-
ASSRRGDTEAF
>TRBV5-1|-
ASSLLGTLLTYEQY
>TRBV29-1|TRBD1
SVERTGAGKAF
>TRBV7-9|-
ASSLPPRQPQF
>TRBV19|TRBD1
ASSRDRGDEQF
>TRBV5-1|-
ASRKQENTGELF
>TRBV5-1|TRBD1
ASGQGDTGELF
>TRBV3-1/TRBV3-2|-
ASHSTSGNTIY
>TRBV5-1|-
ASSPEVSGPNSPLH